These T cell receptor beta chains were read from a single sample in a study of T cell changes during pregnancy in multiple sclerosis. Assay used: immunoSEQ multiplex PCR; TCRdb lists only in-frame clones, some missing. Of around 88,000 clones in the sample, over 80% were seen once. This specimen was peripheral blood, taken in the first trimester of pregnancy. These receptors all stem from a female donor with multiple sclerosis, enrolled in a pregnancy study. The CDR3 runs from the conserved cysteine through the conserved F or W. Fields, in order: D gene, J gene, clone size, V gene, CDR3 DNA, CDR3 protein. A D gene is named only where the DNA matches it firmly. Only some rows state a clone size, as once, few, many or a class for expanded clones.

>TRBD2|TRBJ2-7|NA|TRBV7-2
TGTGCCAGCAGCTTCTCCCCGGGACTAGCGACAACCTACGAGCAGTACTTC
CASSFSPGLATTYEQYF
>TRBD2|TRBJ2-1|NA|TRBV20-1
TGCAGTGCTCGGACTAGCTTTGAGCAGTTCTTC
CSARTSFEQFF
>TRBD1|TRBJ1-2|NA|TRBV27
TGTGCCAGCAGTTTGACAGGGTCCTATGGCTACACCTTC
CASSLTGSYGYTF
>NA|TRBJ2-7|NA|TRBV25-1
TGTGCCAGCAGTGCAACCTTCACCGGGTCCTACGAGCAGTACTTC
CASSATFTGSYEQYF
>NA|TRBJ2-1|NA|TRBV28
TGTGCCAGCAGTTTAGAGATGTCCCCCGGGGTGAATGAGCAGTTCTTC
CASSLEMSPGVNEQFF
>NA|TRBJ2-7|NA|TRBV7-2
TGTGCCAGCAGCGCTGACAGGTCACCGTCTTACGAGCAGTACTTC
CASSADRSPSYEQYF
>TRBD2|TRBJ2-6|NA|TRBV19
TGTGCCAGTAGTTTCGGGAGCGGGAGTGCTGGGGCCAACGTCCTGACTTTC
CASSFGSGSAGANVLTF
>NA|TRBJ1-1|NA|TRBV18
TGTGCCAGCTCACCAAGGGGGGGTACTGAAGCTTTCTTT
CASSPRGGTEAFF
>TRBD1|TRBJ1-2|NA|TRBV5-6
TGTGCCAGCAGCGCCTGGGACAGGCCTCTGGGCTACACCTTC
CASSAWDRPLGYTF
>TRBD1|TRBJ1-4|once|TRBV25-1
TGTGCCAGCGGGGGGACAGGGGGAACGAGGACTAATGAAAAACTGTTTTTT
CASGGTGGTRTNEKLFF
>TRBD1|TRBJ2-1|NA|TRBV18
TGTGCCAGCTCCACAGGGGGTTACAATGAGCAGTTCTTC
CASSTGGYNEQFF
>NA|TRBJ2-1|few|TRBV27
TGTGCCAGCAGTCTTAGACAGAGGCAGTTCTTC
CASSLRQRQFF
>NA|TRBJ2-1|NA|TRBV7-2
TGTGCCAGCAGCTTTGTCCTGAACCCAGGCTACAATGAGCAGTTCTTC
CASSFVLNPGYNEQFF
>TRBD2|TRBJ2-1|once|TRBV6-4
TGTGCCAGCAGTGACCGCGGCGGGAGTTACAATGAGCAGTTCTTC
CASSDRGGSYNEQFF
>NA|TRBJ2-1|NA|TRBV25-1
TGTGCCAGCGGGAGACTCACTGAGCAGTTCTTC
CASGRLTEQFF
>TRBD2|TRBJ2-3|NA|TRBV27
TGTGCCAGCAGTTTATCGGCGGGAGGGTCTGCAGATACGCAGTATTTT
CASSLSAGGSADTQYF
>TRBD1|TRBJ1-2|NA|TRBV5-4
TGTGCCAGCAGGATCCCAGGGGGAATGGGCGGCTACACCTTC
CASRIPGGMGGYTF
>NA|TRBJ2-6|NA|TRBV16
TGTGCCAGCAGCCGGTCAGTGACAGTGGGCTCTGGGGCCAACGTCCTGACTTTC
CASSRSVTVGSGANVLTF
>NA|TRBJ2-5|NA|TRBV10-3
TGTGCCATCAGTGACACCGGCCAAGAGACCCAGTACTTC
CAISDTGQETQYF
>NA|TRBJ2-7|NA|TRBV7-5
TGTGCCAGAAGCCCGCGTCCTAGCGGGGGCCAATGGGTTACCTACGAGCAGTACTTC
CARSPRPSGGQWVTYEQYF
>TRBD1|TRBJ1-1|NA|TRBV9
TGTGCCAGCAGCGAACAGGGGGCGGGCACTGAAGCTTTCTTT
CASSEQGAGTEAFF
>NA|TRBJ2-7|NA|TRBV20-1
TGCAGTGCCATAGAGAGGGTCGAGCAGTACTTC
CSAIERVEQYF
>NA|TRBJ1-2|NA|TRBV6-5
TGTGCCAGCAGGCAGACGGGGGGCGGCTATGGCTACACCTTC
CASRQTGGGYGYTF
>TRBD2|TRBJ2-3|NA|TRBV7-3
TGTGCCAGCAGCCACGGACTAGCGGGAGTGATAGATACGCAGTATTTT
CASSHGLAGVIDTQYF
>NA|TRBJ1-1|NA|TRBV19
TGTGCCAGTAGTATGGGCAGCTTCACTGAAGCTTTCTTT
CASSMGSFTEAFF
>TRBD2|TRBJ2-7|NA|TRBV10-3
TGTGCCATCAGTCAACCCGGGACTAGCGGCTCCTACGAGCAGTACTTC
CAISQPGTSGSYEQYF
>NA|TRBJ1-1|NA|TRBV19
TGTGCCAGTTCTCCGGGACAACAGAACACTGAAGCTTTCTTT
CASSPGQQNTEAFF
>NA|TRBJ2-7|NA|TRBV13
TGTGCCAGCAGCTTAGGTCCAAACGAGCAGTACTTC
CASSLGPNEQYF
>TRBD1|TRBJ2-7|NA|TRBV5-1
TGCGCCAGCAGCTACCCTCAGGGGGAGCACTCCTACGAGCAGTACTTC
CASSYPQGEHSYEQYF
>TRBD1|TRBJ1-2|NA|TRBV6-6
TGTGCCAGCAGTTGGGACAGTTCCTATGGCTACACCTTC
CASSWDSSYGYTF
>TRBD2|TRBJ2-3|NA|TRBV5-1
TGCGCCAGCAGCTTGAGGACTAGCGGGAGTACACGGGATACGCAGTATTTT
CASSLRTSGSTRDTQYF
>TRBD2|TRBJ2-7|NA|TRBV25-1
TGTGCCAGCAGTGATAATAGCGGGTGGCCCTACGAGCAGTACTTC
CASSDNSGWPYEQYF
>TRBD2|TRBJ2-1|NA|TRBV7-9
TGTGCCAGCAGCTTCCGACTAGCGGTTAGCTCCTACAATGAGCAGTTCTTC
CASSFRLAVSSYNEQFF
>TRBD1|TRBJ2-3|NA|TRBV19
TGTGCCAGTAGTAAGGGGGCGGTCGCAACAGATACGCAGTATTTT
CASSKGAVATDTQYF
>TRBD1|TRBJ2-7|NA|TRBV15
TGTGCCACCAGCCCATCCCGCCTTCCGGGACAGGGGGCTTGGGAGCAGTACTTC
CATSPSRLPGQGAWEQYF
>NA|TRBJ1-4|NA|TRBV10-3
TGTGCCATCAGTAACTATGAAAAACTGTTTTTT
CAISNYEKLFF
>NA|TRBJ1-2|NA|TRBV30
TGTGCCTGGAGTGTAACCGGTCTCGGCTACACCTTC
CAWSVTGLGYTF
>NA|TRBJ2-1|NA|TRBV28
TGTGCCAGCAGACAGGGAGTCCGTGAGCAGTTCTTC
CASRQGVREQFF
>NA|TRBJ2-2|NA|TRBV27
TGTGCCAGCAGTGGACACAGGGTAGGGATCGGGGAGCTGTTTTTT
CASSGHRVGIGELFF
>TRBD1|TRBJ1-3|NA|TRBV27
TGTGCCAGCAGCCGACAGGGGGCGCGATCTGGAAACACCATATATTTT
CASSRQGARSGNTIYF
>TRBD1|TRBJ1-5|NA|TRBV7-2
TGTGCCAGCAGCCAACAGGGGGTTGGGGATCAGCCCCAGCATTTT
CASSQQGVGDQPQHF
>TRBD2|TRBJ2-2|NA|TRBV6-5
TGTGCCAGCATGCGGGAGGTTGATACCGGGGAGCTGTTTTTT
CASMREVDTGELFF
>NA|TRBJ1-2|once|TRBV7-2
TGTGCCAGCAGCCCAAGAACAGGGGGCTACACCTTC
CASSPRTGGYTF
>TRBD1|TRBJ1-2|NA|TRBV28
TGTGCCAGCAGTCTGGACAGGATTAATGGCTACACCTTC
CASSLDRINGYTF
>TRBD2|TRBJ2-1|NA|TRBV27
TGTGCCACCCGACTAGCGGGGAACAATGAGCAGTTCTTC
CATRLAGNNEQFF
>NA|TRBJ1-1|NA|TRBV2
TGTGCCAGCAACTGGGGGGTTAACACTGAAGCTTTCTTT
CASNWGVNTEAFF
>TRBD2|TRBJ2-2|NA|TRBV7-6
TGTGCCAGCAGCCCGGCCCTGGGACTAGCGGGAAACACCGGGGAGCTGTTTTTT
CASSPALGLAGNTGELFF
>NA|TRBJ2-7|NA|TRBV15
TGTGCCACCAGCAGAGACGGGGGGCTGCTCTACGAGCAGTACTTC
CATSRDGGLLYEQYF
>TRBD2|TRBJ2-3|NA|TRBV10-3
TGTGCCATCAGGAAGGGGGGACTAGCGGGAAGGCCAGATACGCAGTATTTT
CAIRKGGLAGRPDTQYF
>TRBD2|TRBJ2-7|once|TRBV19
TGTGCCAGTAGTATTAGGACTAGCGGGAGAAGCTACGAGCAGTACTTC
CASSIRTSGRSYEQYF
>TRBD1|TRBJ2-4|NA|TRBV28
TGTGCCAGCAGTCGACAGGGGGCCGGAGCCAAAAACATTCAGTACTTC
CASSRQGAGAKNIQYF
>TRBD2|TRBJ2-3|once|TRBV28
TGTGCCAGCACCCTATTCCCGGGATCCGGGGGGACAGATACGCAGTATTTT
CASTLFPGSGGTDTQYF
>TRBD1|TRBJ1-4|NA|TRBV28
TGTGCCAGCAGTTCTCGGGGACAGCGGACAAGTGCAACTAATGAAAAACTGTTTTTT
CASSSRGQRTSATNEKLFF
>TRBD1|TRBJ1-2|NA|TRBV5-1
TGCGCCAGCAGCTTCGGAGGGGGTCTGGGGACCGGGACAGTTCACGGCTACACCTTC
CASSFGGGLGTGTVHGYTF
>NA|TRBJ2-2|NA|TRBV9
TGTGCCAGCAGCGTAGGGCTAGCGAACACCGGGGAGCTGTTTTTT
CASSVGLANTGELFF